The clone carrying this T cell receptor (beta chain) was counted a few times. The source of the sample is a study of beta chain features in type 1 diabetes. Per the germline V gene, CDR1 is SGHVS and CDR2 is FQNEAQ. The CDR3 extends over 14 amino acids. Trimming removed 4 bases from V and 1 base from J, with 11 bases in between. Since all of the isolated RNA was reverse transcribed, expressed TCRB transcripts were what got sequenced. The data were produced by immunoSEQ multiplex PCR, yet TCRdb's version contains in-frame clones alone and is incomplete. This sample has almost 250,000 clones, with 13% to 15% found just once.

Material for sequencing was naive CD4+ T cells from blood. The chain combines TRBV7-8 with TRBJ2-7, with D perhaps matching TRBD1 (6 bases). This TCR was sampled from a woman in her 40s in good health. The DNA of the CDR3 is TGTGCCAGCAGCTCCTGGACAGCATCCTACGAGCAGTACTTC. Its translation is CASSSWTASYEQYF.